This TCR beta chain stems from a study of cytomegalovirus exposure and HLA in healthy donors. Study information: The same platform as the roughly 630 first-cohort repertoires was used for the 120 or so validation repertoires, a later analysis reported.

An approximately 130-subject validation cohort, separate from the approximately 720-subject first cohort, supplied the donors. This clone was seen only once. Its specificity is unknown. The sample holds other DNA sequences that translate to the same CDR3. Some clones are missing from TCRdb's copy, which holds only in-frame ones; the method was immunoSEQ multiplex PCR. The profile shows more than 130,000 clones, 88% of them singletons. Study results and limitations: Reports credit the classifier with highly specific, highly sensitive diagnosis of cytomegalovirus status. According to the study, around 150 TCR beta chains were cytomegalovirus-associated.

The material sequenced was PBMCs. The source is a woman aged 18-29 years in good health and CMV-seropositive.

CDR3 loop: CASSWDRLNTEAFF. The CDR3 bases are TGCGCCAGCAGCTGGGACAGACTGAACACTGAAGCTTTCTTT. The chain has TRBV5-1 and TRBJ1-1, with 7 bases aligning to TRBD1. Looked up from germline, CDR1 is SGHRS and CDR2 is YFSETQ. The CDR3 is made up of 14 amino acids. V shed 3 bases, J shed 0 bases, and the junction held 2 bases outside the gene matches. The full variable domain, in which reference TRBV5-1 and TRBJ1-1 provide the parts outside the CDR3, is KAGVTQTPRYLIKTRGQQVTLSCSPISGHRSVSWYQQTPGQGLQFLFEYFSETQRNKGNFPGRFSGRQFSNSRSEMNVSTLELGDSALYLCASSWDRLNTEAFFGQGTRLTVV.